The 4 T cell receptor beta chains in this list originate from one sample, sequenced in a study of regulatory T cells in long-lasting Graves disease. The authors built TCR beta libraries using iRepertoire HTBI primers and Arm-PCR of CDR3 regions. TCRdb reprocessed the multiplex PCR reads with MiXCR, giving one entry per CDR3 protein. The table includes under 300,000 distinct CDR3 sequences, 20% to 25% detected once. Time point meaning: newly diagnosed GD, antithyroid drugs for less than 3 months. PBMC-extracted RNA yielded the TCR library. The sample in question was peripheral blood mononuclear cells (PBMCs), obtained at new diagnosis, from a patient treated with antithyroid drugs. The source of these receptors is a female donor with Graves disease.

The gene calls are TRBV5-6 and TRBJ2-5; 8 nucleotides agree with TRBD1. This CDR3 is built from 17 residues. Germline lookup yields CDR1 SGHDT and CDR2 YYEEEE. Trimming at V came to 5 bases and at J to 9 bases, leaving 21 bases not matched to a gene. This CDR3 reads CASSYSRSDRVFLAQYF. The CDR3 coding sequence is TGTGCCAGCAGTTACAGCCGGTCGGACAGGGTTTTCCTTGCCCAGTACTTC.

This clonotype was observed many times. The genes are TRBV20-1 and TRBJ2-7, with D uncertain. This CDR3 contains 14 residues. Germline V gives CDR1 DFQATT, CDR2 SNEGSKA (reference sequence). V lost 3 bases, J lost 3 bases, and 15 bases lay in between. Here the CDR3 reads CSASPAALLYEQYF. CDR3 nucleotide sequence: TGCAGTGCTAGCCCCGCGGCCCTCCTCTACGAGCAGTACTTC.

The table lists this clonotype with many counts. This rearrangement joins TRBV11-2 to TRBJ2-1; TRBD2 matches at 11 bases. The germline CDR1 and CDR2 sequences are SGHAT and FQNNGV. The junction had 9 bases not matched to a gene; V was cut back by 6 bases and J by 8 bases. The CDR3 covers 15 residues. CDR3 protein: CASRLIAGGSDEQFF. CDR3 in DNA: TGTGCCAGCAGATTAATAGCGGGAGGGTCGGATGAGCAGTTCTTC.

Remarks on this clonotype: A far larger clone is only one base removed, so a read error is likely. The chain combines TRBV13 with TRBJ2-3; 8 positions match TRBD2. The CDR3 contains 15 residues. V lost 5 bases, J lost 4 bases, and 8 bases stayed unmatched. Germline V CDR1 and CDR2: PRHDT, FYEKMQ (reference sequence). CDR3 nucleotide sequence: TGTGCCAGCAGCAGCCGGGGGGGGTCAGCAGATACGCAGTATTTT. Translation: CASSSRGGSADTQYF.